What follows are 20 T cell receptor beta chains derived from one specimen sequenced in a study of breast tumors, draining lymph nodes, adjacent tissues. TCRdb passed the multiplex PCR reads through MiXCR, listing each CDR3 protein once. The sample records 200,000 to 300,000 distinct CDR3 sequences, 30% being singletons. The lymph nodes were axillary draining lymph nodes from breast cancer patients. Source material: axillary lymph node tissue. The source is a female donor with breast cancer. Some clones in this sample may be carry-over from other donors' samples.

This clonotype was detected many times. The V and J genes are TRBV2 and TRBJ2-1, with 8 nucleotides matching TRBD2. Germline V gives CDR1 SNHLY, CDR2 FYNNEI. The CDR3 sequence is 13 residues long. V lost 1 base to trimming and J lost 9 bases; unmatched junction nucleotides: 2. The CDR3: CASSEDLAGEQFF. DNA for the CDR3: TGTGCCAGCAGTGAAGATCTAGCGGGTGAGCAGTTCTTC.

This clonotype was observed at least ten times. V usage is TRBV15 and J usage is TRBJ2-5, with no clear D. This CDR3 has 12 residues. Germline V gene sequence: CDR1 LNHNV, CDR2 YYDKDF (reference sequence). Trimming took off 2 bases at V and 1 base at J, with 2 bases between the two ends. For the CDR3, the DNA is TGTGCCACCAGCAGAACCCAAGAGACCCAGTACTTC. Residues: CATSRTQETQYF.

The CDR3 protein is CASSLGQGGTETQYF. CDR3 sequence (DNA): TGTGCCAGCAGTTTAGGACAGGGGGGGACGGAGACCCAGTACTTC. The chain combines TRBV12-3 or TRBV12-4 with TRBJ2-5; 9 nucleotides align to TRBD1. V was clipped by 1 base and J by 5 bases; unmatched bases: 5. The CDR3 length is 15 residues.

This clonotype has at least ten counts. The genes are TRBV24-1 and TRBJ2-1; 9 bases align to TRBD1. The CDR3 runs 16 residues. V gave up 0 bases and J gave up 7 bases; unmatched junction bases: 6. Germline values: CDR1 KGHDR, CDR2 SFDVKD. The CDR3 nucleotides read TGTGCCACCAGTGATTTGGGGACAGGGAAGAGGAATGAGCAGTTCTTC. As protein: CATSDLGTGKRNEQFF.

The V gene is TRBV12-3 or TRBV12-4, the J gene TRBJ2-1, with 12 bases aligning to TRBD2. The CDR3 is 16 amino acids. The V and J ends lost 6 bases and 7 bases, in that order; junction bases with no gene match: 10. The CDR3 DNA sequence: TGTGCCAGCAGCTCCCGGACTAGCGGGACCGCTAATGAGCAGTTCTTC. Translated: CASSSRTSGTANEQFF.

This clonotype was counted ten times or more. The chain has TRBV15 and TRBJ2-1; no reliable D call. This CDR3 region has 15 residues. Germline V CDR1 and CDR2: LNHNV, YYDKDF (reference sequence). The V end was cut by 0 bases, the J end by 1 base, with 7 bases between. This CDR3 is CATSREALSYNEQFF. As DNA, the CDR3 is TGTGCCACCAGCAGAGAGGCCTTATCCTACAATGAGCAGTTCTTC. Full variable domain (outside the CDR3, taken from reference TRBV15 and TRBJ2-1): DAMVIQNPRYQVTQFGKPVTLSCSQTLNHNVMYWYQQKSSQAPKLLFHYYDKDFNNEADTPDNFQSRRPNTSFCFLDIRSPGLGDTAMYLCATSREALSYNEQFFGPGTRLTVL.

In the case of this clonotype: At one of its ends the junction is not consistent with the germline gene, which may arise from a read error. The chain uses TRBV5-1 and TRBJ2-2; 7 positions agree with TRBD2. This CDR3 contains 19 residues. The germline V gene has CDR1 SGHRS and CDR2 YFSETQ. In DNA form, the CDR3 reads TGTGCCAGCAGCTTAGCCAGCGGGGAAAGGAACGCGAACACCGGGGAGCTGTTTTTT. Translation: CASSLASGERNANTGELFF.

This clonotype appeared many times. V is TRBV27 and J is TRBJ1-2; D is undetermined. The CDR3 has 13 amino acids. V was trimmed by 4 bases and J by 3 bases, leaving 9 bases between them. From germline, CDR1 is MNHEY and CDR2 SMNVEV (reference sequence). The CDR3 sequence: CASSSGIDYGYTF. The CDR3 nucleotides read TGTGCCAGCAGTTCCGGGATCGACTATGGCTACACCTTC.

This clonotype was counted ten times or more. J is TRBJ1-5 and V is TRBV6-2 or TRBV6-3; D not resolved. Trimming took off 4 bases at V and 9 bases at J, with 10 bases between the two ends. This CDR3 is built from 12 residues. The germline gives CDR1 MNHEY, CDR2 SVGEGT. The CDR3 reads CASSSLARPQHF. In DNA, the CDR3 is TGTGCCAGCAGTTCCCTCGCCAGGCCCCAGCATTTT.

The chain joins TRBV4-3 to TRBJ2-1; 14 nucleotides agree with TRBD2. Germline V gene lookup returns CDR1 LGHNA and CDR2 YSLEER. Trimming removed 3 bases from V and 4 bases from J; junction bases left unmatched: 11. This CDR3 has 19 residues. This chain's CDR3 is CASSHDKDRTSGRYNEQFF. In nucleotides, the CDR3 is TGCGCCAGCAGCCACGATAAAGATCGGACTAGCGGGAGGTACAATGAGCAGTTCTTC.

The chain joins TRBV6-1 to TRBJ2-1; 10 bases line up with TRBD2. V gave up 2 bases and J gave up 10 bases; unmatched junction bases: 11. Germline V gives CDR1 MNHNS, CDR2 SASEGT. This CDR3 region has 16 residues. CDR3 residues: CASSEIMASGSQEQFF. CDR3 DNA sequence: TGTGCCAGCAGTGAAATCATGGCTAGCGGGAGTCAGGAGCAGTTCTTC.

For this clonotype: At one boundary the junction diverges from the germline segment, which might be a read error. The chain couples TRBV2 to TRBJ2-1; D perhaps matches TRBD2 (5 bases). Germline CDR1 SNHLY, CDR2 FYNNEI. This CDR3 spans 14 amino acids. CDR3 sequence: CASSDGVSGNEQFF. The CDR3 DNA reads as TGCGCCAGCAGTGACGGGGTCTCTGGGAATGAGCAGTTCTTC. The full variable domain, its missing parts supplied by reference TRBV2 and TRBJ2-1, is EPEVTQTPSHQVTQMGQEVILRCVPISNHLYFYWYRQILGQKVEFLVSFYNNEISEKSEIFDDQFSVERPDGSNFTLKIRSTKLEDSAMYFCASSDGVSGNEQFFGPGTRLTVL.

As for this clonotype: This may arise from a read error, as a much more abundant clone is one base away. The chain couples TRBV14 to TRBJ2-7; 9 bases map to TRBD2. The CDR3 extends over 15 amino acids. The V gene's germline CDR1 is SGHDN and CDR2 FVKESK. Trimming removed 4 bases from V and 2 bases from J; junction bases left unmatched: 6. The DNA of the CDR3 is TGTGCCAGCAGCCGAGCAGGCGGGAGGGCCTACGAGCAGTACTTC. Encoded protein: CASSRAGGRAYEQYF.

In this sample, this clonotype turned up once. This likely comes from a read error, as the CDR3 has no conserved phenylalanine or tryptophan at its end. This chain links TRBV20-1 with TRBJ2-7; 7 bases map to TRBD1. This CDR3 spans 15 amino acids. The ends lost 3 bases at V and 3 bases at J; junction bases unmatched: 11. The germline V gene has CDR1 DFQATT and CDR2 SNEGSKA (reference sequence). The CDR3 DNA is TGCAGTGCTAGGTTTCGGGACAGCGTTCTCTACGAGCAGTACTCC. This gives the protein CSARFRDSVLYEQYS.

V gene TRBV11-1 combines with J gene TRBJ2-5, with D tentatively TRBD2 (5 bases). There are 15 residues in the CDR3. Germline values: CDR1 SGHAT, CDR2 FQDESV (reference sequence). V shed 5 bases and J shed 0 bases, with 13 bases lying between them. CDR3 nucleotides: TGTGCCAGCAGCCCCGGGGAAGCGTACCAAGAGACCCAGTACTTC. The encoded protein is CASSPGEAYQETQYF.

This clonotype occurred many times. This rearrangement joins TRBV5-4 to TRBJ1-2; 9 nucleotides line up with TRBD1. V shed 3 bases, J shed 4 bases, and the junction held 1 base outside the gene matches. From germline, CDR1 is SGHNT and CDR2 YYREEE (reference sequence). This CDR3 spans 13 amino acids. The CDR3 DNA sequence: TGTGCCAGCAGCTGGACAGGGGCCTATGGCTACACCTTC. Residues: CASSWTGAYGYTF.

The CDR3 sequence: CSVEGGTSGRPNEQFF. CDR3 bases: TGCAGCGTTGAAGGTGGGACTAGCGGGAGGCCCAATGAGCAGTTCTTC. The chain has TRBV29-1 and TRBJ2-1, with 15 bases matching TRBD2. J was trimmed by 6 bases and V by 1 base; bases with no gene match: 4. The CDR3 contains 16 residues. Germline V lookup: CDR1 SQVTM, CDR2 ANQGSEA.

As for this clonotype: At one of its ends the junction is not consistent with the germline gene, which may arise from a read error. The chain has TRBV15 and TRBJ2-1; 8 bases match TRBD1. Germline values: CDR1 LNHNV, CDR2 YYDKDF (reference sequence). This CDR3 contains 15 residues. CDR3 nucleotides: TGTGCCACCAGCAGAGGGACAGGGCCCTACAATGAACAGTTCTTC. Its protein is CATSRGTGPYNEQFF.

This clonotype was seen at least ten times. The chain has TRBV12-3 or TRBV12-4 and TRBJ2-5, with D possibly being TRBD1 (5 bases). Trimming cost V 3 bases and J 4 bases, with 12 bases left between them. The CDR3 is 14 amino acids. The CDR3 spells CASSFGAGRETQYF. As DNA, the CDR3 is TGTGCCAGCAGTTTTGGGGCAGGCAGAGAGACCCAGTACTTC.

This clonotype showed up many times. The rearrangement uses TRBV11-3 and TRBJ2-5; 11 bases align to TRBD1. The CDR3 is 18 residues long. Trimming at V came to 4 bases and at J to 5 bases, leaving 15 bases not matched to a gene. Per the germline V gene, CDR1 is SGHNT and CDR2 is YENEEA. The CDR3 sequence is CASSSRGQGAWSLETQYF. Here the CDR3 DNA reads TGTGCCAGCAGCTCCCGAGGACAGGGGGCCTGGAGTTTGGAGACCCAGTACTTC.